This T cell receptor beta chain appears in the sequencing data of a study of regulatory T cells in long-lasting Graves disease. Described time point: newly diagnosed GD, antithyroid drugs for less than 3 months. Researchers made the TCR library from RNA that was extracted from PBMCs. Sequencing libraries for TCR beta were prepared with iRepertoire HTBI primers and Arm-PCR of CDR3 regions. TCRdb re-called the multiplex PCR reads through MiXCR, storing one row per CDR3 protein. The sample yields 400,000 to 500,000 distinct CDR3 sequences, more than 13% seen once. The germline V gene has CDR1 MGHRA and CDR2 YSYEKL. The CDR3 is 14 amino acids. V lost 3 bases and J 6 bases, leaving 11 bases between the germline ends. This clonotype has more than one count but fewer than ten. The same sample was also used in a study of T cells in Graves' hyperthyroidism and ophthalmopathy. That study reports: Most thyroid clonotypes expanded above 0.001 appeared in blood too.

The chain employs TRBV4-1 and TRBJ2-2; D unclear. This receptor was obtained from a woman aged 25 to 39 with Graves disease. The sequenced sample was peripheral blood mononuclear cells (PBMCs), obtained at new diagnosis, from a patient treated with antithyroid drugs. Here the CDR3 reads CASSHCPAPGELFF. As DNA, the CDR3 is TGCGCCAGCAGCCATTGTCCCGCCCCCGGGGAGCTGTTTTTT.